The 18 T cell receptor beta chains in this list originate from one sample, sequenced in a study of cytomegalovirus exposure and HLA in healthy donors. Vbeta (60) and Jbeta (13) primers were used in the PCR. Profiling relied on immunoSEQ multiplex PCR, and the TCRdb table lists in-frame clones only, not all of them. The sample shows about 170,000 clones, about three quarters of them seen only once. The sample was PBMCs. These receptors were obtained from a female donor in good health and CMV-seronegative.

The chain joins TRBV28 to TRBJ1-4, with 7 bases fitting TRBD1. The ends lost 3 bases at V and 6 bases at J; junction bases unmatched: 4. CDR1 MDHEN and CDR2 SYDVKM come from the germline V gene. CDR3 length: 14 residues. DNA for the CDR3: TGTGCCAGCAGTTTTGTGCAGGGGGATGAAAAACTGTTTTTT. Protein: CASSFVQGDEKLFF.

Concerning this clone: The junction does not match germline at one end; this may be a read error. The CDR3, as DNA: TGTGCCAGCAGGGAAGGGACTAGTATTCGGGATGAGCAGTTCTTC. Its protein is CASREGTSIRDEQFF. The V gene is TRBV6-1, the J gene TRBJ2-1, with 8 bases identical to TRBD2. The germline V gene has CDR1 MNHNS and CDR2 SASEGT. This CDR3 is 15 amino acids long.

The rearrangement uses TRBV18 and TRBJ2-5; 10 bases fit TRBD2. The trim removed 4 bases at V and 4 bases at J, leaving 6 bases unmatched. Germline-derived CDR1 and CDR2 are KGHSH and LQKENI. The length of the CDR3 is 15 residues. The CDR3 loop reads CASSQGTSEPETQYF. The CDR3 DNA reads TGTGCCAGCTCACAGGGGACTAGCGAACCAGAGACCCAGTACTTC. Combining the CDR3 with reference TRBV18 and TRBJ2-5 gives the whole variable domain NAGVMQNPRHLVRRRGQEARLRCSPMKGHSHVYWYRQLPEEGLKFMVYLQKENIIDESGMPKERFSAEFPKEGPSILRIQQVVRGDSAAYFCASSQGTSEPETQYFGPGTRLLVL.

The CDR3, as DNA: TGTGCCAGCAGCCCCCAAGCAGCTAGCGGGGGCGTCGGTGAGCAGTACTTC. Its translation: CASSPQAASGGVGEQYF. The rearrangement links TRBV7-2 to TRBJ2-7, with 10 bases identical to TRBD2. CDR1 is SGHTA, CDR2 FQGNSA, per germline. CDR3 length: 17 amino acids. J gave up 7 bases and V 5 bases, and 17 bases lay outside the gene matches.

CDR3 sequence: CAGETAGGNQPQHF. CDR3 DNA sequence: TGTGCCGGAGAGACGGCAGGGGGCAATCAGCCCCAGCATTTT. The genes are TRBV6-1 and TRBJ1-5, with D possibly being TRBD1 (6 bases). CDR3 size: 14 residues. V gave up 11 bases and J gave up 2 bases, with 16 bases separating them. The germline V gene has CDR1 MNHNS and CDR2 SASEGT.

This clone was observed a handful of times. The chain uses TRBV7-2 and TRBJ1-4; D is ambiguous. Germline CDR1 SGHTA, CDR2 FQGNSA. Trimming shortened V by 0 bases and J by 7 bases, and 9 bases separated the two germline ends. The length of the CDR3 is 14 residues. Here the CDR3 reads CASSLAGAGEKLFF. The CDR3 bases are TGTGCCAGCAGCTTAGCGGGAGCAGGTGAAAAACTGTTTTTT.

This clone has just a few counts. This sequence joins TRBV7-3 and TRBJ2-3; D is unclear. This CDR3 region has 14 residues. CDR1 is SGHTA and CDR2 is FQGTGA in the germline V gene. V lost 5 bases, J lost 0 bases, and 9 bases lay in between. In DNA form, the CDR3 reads TGTGCCAGCAGCCCCGAGACTAGCACAGATACGCAGTATTTT. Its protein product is CASSPETSTDTQYF.

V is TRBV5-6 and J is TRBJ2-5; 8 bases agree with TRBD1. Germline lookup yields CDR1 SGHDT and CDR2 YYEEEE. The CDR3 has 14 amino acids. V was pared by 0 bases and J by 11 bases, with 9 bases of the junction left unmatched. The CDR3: CASSLGRGRGEQYF. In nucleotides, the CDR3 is TGTGCCAGCAGCTTGGGCAGGGGGCGCGGGGAGCAGTACTTC.

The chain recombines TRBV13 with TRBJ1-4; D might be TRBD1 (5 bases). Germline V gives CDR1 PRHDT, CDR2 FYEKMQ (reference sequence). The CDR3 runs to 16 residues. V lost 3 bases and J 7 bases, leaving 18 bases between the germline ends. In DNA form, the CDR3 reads TGTGCCAGCAGCTTGGATCGCGGGGGTTATCCTGAAAAACTGTTTTTT. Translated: CASSLDRGGYPEKLFF. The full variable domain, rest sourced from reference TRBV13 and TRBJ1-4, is AAGVIQSPRHLIKEKRETATLKCYPIPRHDTVYWYQQGPGQDPQFLISFYEKMQSDKGSIPDRFSAQQFSDYHSELNMSSLELGDSALYFCASSLDRGGYPEKLFFGSGTQLSVL.

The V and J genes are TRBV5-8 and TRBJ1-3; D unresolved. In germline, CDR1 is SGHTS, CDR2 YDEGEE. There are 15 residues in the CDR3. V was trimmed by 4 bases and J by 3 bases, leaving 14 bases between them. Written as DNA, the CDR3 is TGTGCCAGCAGCCCGCGGAGGCAGCTTGGAAACACCATATATTTT. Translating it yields CASSPRRQLGNTIYF.

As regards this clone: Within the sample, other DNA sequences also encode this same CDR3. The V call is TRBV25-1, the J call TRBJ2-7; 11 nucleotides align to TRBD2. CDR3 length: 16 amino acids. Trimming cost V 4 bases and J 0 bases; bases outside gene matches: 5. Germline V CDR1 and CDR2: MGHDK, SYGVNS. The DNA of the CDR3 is TGTGCCAGCAGTGGGGGACTAGCGGTAAGCTCCTACGAGCAGTACTTC. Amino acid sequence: CASSGGLAVSSYEQYF.

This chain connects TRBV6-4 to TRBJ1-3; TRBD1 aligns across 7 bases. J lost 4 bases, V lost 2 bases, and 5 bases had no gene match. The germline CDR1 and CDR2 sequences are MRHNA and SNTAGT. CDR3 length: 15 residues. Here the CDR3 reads CASSDPTGVGNTIYF. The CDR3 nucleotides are TGTGCCAGCAGTGACCCAACAGGGGTCGGAAACACCATATATTTT.

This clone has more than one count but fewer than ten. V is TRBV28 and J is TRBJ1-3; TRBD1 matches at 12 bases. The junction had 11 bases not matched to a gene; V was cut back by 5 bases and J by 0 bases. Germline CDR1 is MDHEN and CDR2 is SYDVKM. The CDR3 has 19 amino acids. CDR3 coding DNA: TGTGCCAGCAGTCCCGGGACAGGGGGCTATATCGGCTCTGGAAACACCATATATTTT. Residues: CASSPGTGGYIGSGNTIYF.

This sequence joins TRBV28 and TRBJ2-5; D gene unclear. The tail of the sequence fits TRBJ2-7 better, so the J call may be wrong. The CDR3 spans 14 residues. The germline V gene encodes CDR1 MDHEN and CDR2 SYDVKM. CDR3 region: CASSLWTSIYEQYF. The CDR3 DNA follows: TGTGCCAGCAGTTTATGGACATCCATCTACGAGCAGTACTTC.

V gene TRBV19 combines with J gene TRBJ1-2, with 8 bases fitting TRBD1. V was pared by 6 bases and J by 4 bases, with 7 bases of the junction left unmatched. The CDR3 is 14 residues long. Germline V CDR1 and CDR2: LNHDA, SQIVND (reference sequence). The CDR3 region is CASSRTGTGYGYTF. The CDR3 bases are TGTGCCAGTAGCCGGACAGGGACTGGCTATGGCTACACCTTC.

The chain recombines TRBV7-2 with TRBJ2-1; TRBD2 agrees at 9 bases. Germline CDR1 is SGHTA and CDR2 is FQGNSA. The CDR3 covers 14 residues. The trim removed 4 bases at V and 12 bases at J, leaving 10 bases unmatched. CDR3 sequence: CASSSSGREGGQFF. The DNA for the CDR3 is TGTGCCAGCAGCTCATCGGGGCGGGAGGGAGGGCAGTTCTTC.

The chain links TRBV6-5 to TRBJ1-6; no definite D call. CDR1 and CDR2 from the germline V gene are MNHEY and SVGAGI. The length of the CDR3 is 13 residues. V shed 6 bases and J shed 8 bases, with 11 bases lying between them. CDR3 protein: CASSARRDSPLHF. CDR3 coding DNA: TGTGCCAGCAGCGCCCGGCGGGATTCACCCCTCCACTTT.

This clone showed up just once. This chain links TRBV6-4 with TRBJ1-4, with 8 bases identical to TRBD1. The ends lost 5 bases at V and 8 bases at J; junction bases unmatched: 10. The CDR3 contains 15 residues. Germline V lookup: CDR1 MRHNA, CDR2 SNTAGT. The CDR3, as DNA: TGTGCCAGCAGTCCGACCGGACAGGGCCGGGAAAAACTGTTTTTT. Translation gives CASSPTGQGREKLFF.